This T cell receptor (beta chain) is from a study of OX40 agonist ivuxolimab in advanced cancers. Across the study: Ivuxolimab, an agonistic anti-OX40 (CD134) antibody, was given to patients. Participants averaged around 60 years of age (range about 23 to 90) and were approximately 81% male. Overall study findings and caveats: Average numbers of expanded clones were greater in CD8+ T cells than in CD4+. Partial responders at 0.1-3.0 mg/kg had among the lowest clonal expansion.

Profiled with immunoSEQ multiplex PCR; TCRdb holds only in-frame clones, not every one. The table has 60,000 to 70,000 clones, around 93% seen once; the top ten hold more than 9.5%. In this sample, this clone turned up once. Its cognate antigen is unknown. This TCR was sampled from an adult with an advanced solid tumor such as melanoma, head and neck, liver or kidney cancer. Sample: CD4+ or CD8+ T cells sorted from blood, taken in a trial of the OX40 agonist ivuxolimab.

This CDR3 reads CASRPSPGSYEQYF. DNA of the CDR3: TGTGCCAGCAGGCCGTCCCCAGGGTCCTACGAGCAGTACTTC. V usage is TRBV6-5 and J usage is TRBJ2-7; D is possibly TRBD1 (5 bases). Per the germline V gene, CDR1 is MNHEY and CDR2 is SVGAGI. The CDR3 loop spans 14 amino acids. The V gene lost 6 bases and the J gene lost 1 base, with 13 bases spanning the gap.